This T cell receptor beta chain was captured by sequencing in a study of CD8 T cells in ankylosing spondylitis. Broader study findings: Clones linked to disease were reported to show significant enrichment in matched ankylosing spondylitis synovial fluid. It appeared that ankylosing spondylitis blood was characterized by a TCR beta motif of several highly homologous variants.

The CDR3 loop spans 12 amino acids. V lost 7 bases, J lost 5 bases, and 11 bases lay in between. This clonotype has ten or more counts. The antigen is not known. TCRdb reanalysed the 5' RACE reads using MiXCR and keeps one entry per CDR3 protein. The data hold about 190,000 distinct CDR3 sequences, with approximately 13% observed a single time. V gene TRBV12-3 or TRBV12-4 combines with J gene TRBJ1-1; no reliable D call. Sequencing was carried out using blood, either unsorted or a sorted T cell fraction (not recorded which). The receptor comes from a female donor with ankylosing spondylitis or in good health (not recorded which). The DNA of the CDR3 is TGTGCCAGCACCCTCTTGGGAACTGAAGCTTTCTTT. Protein: CASTLLGTEAFF.